These 27 T cell receptor beta chains were sequenced from one sample in a study of blood T cells in healthy people across ages. A sample-barcoded 5' primer and a J-beta primer mix were used in a second PCR of about 7 to 12 cycles. MiXCR, applied by TCRdb to the 5' RACE reads, yields one record per CDR3 protein. Of about a million distinct CDR3 sequences in the sample, 35% to 40% were seen once. Specimen: blood. The receptor source for this set is a man between 18 and 35 years old in good health.

This chain links TRBV5-1 with TRBJ1-2; TRBD1 might be the D (6 bases). The CDR3 consists of 15 residues. Trimming took 4 bases from V and 1 from J, leaving 14 bases between them. CDR1 and CDR2 (germline): SGHRS, YFSETQ. This CDR3 reads CASSATPDSNYGYTF. CDR3 nucleotides: TGCGCCAGCAGCGCCACCCCGGACAGTAACTATGGCTACACCTTC.

V gene TRBV19 combines with J gene TRBJ1-4, with D possibly being TRBD1 (5 bases). V was cut by 5 bases and J by 6 bases, with 25 bases left in between. The CDR3 has 18 residues. Germline CDR1 reads LNHDA; CDR2 reads SQIVND (reference sequence). CDR3 sequence reads: CASSPQFGTLREDEKLFF. The CDR3 DNA is TGTGCCAGTAGTCCTCAATTTGGGACCCTCCGTGAGGATGAAAAACTGTTTTTT.

This clonotype was found a few times. V gene TRBV3-1 combines with J gene TRBJ2-1; D remains ambiguous. Trimming shortened V by 6 bases and J by 8 bases, and 20 bases separated the two germline ends. The CDR3 has 15 amino acids. In germline, CDR1 is LGHDT, CDR2 YNNKEL (reference sequence). The CDR3 DNA reads TGTGCCAGCAGTCCCGCGGCTGCAGGCACCGATGAGCAGTTCTTC. Translating it yields CASSPAAAGTDEQFF.

This clonotype was counted a single time. The V call is TRBV5-1, the J call TRBJ1-1; no firm D call. V shed 0 bases and J shed 6 bases, with 15 bases lying between them. Germline V gene sequence: CDR1 SGHRS, CDR2 YFSETQ. There are 15 residues in the CDR3. DNA of the CDR3: TGCGCCAGCAGCTTGGACCGGGCCTCTCCCCCTGAAGCTTTCTTT. Its protein product is CASSLDRASPPEAFF.

The chain combines TRBV12-3 or TRBV12-4 with TRBJ2-3, with D possibly being TRBD1 (6 bases). The V gene lost 7 bases and the J gene lost 0 bases, with 14 bases spanning the gap. The CDR3 consists of 15 residues. CDR3 nucleotides: TGTGCCAGCACGTTCGGACAGTCAAGCACAGATACGCAGTATTTT. This sequence encodes CASTFGQSSTDTQYF.

This clonotype was found a few times. This chain links TRBV12-3 or TRBV12-4 with TRBJ1-4; D is unresolved. V shed 4 bases and J shed 7 bases, with 4 bases lying between them. The CDR3 has 11 amino acids. CDR3 amino acids: CASSSLEKLFF. CDR3 DNA: TGTGCCAGCAGTTCCCTTGAAAAACTGTTTTTT.

The genes are TRBV4-3 and TRBJ2-3, with TRBD1 matching over 7 bases. Germline V gives CDR1 LGHNA, CDR2 YSLEER. The CDR3 runs 15 residues. V lost 4 bases, J lost 4 bases, and 8 bases stayed unmatched. The CDR3 DNA reads TGCGCCAGCAGCCGTACGACAGGGTTGGCAGATACGCAGTATTTT. Protein: CASSRTTGLADTQYF.

The J gene is TRBJ2-5, the V gene TRBV28; D is uncertain. Germline assignment: CDR1 MDHEN and CDR2 SYDVKM. CDR3 length equals 13 residues. V gave up 10 bases and J gave up 5 bases, with 17 bases separating them. The CDR3 sequence: CAIQTELRETQYF. The CDR3 region has the DNA TGTGCCATCCAGACCGAACTGAGGGAGACCCAGTACTTC.

Comment on this clonotype: The junction shows a germline mismatch at one end, possibly a read error. This rearrangement joins TRBV7-3 to TRBJ1-1, with a tentative D call TRBD1 (5 bases). From germline, CDR1 is SGHTA and CDR2 FQGTGA. This CDR3 is built from 13 residues. This CDR3 is CAISRVANTEAFF. CDR3 DNA: TGTGCCATCAGCAGGGTCGCGAACACTGAAGCTTTCTTT.

This clonotype was counted a few times. V and J are TRBV5-1 and TRBJ2-7, with 7 bases aligning to TRBD1. This CDR3 is 15 amino acids long. Germline V lookup: CDR1 SGHRS, CDR2 YFSETQ. After removal of 4 bases from V and 6 bases from J, the junction contained 13 bases not matched to a gene. CDR3 loop: CASSTDAGTACEQYF. CDR3 nucleotide sequence: TGCGCCAGCAGCACTGACGCCGGGACAGCCTGCGAGCAGTACTTC.

This clonotype was seen only a few times. J is TRBJ1-5 and V is TRBV5-5; 9 nucleotides align to TRBD1. Trimming cost V 0 bases and J 0 bases; bases outside gene matches: 13. CDR3 length: 20 amino acids. CDR1 and CDR2 (germline): SGHKS, YYEKEE (reference sequence). CDR3 DNA sequence: TGTGCCAGCAGCTTGGACGGGGGGGGACAGGGAAGGATTAGCAATCAGCCCCAGCATTTT. Amino acids: CASSLDGGGQGRISNQPQHF. Filled out from reference TRBV5-5 and TRBJ1-5, the complete variable domain reads DAGVTQSPTHLIKTRGQQVTLRCSPISGHKSVSWYQQVLGQGPQFIFQYYEKEERGRGNFPDRFSARQFPNYSSELNVNALLLGDSALYLCASSLDGGGQGRISNQPQHFGDGTRLSIL.

A remark on this clonotype: This clone may be a read error of a much larger clone one base away. The V and J genes are TRBV6-5 and TRBJ1-2, with a tentative D call TRBD1 (5 bases). V was trimmed by 5 bases and J by 0 bases, leaving 10 bases between them. The CDR3 consists of 14 residues. The germline V gene has CDR1 MNHEY and CDR2 SVGAGI. The CDR3 here is CASSRGETNYGYTF. DNA of the CDR3: TGTGCCAGCAGTCGAGGGGAAACTAACTATGGCTACACCTTC.

This clonotype was seen only a few times. The chain combines TRBV12-3 or TRBV12-4 with TRBJ1-6, with D unresolved. CDR3 length: 16 residues. The V gene lost 6 bases and the J gene lost 4 bases, with 16 bases spanning the gap. The chain's CDR3 is CASSPKSQMYNSPLHF. Here the CDR3 DNA reads TGTGCCAGCAGCCCTAAATCCCAGATGTATAATTCACCCCTCCACTTT.

The chain recombines TRBV6-2 or TRBV6-3 with TRBJ1-2; the match to TRBD1 covers 8 bases. The CDR3 length is 12 residues. V gave up 4 bases and J gave up 9 bases; unmatched junction bases: 4. Germline lookup yields CDR1 MNHEY and CDR2 SVGEGT. The CDR3 sequence is CASSWTGMRYTF. As DNA, the CDR3 is TGTGCCAGCAGTTGGACAGGGATGCGCTACACCTTC.

This chain joins TRBV5-1 and TRBJ2-7; tentatively, D is TRBD1 or TRBD2 (5 bases each). CDR3 length: 13 residues. The V end was cut by 0 bases, the J end by 6 bases, with 10 bases between. The germline gives CDR1 SGHRS, CDR2 YFSETQ. The CDR3 reads CASSLVGGAEQYF. The CDR3 DNA is TGCGCCAGCAGCTTGGTTGGGGGAGCCGAGCAGTACTTC.

This clonotype is a singleton in its sample. The chain has TRBV9 and TRBJ2-4; 9 bases match TRBD2. The J call may be incorrect, as the DNA end agrees better with TRBJ2-5. Germline V CDR1 and CDR2: SGDLS, YYNGEE. The CDR3 consists of 17 residues. CDR3 sequence (DNA): TGTGCCAGCAGCATAGCCGGTAGCGGGGGACCCCAAGAGACCCAGTACTTC. Translated, it gives CASSIAGSGGPQETQYF.

This clonotype was observed a few times. This chain joins TRBV6-5 and TRBJ2-5; maybe TRBD1 (6 bases). The germline V and J ends were trimmed by 8 bases and 3 bases, with 10 bases remaining between them. CDR1 is MNHEY, CDR2 SVGAGI, per germline. CDR3 length equals 12 residues. CDR3 in DNA: TGTGCCAGCGAGGACAGAAAAGAGACCCAGTACTTC. Translation: CASEDRKETQYF.

The chain carries TRBV4-3 and TRBJ1-1, with D unclear. The germline V and J ends were trimmed by 0 bases and 1 base, with 9 bases remaining between them. This CDR3 is 15 amino acids long. The germline V gene has CDR1 LGHNA and CDR2 YSLEER. The CDR3 nucleotides read TGCGCCAGCAGCCAAGATCAGGCTAAGAACACTGAAGCTTTCTTT. Translation gives CASSQDQAKNTEAFF.

The chain combines TRBV6-6 with TRBJ1-5; possibly TRBD1 for D (5 bases). Germline lookup yields CDR1 MNHNY and CDR2 SVGAGI (reference sequence). The CDR3 runs to 14 residues. Trimming stripped 5 bases from V and 2 bases from J, with 10 bases between. Here the CDR3 reads CASSRPQGNQPQHF. In DNA form, the CDR3 reads TGTGCCAGCAGTCGCCCACAGGGCAATCAGCCCCAGCATTTT.

The chain couples TRBV30 to TRBJ1-6, with D perhaps matching TRBD1 (6 bases). Germline values: CDR1 GTSNPN, CDR2 SVGIG (reference sequence). This CDR3 has 15 amino acids. Deletions cut 3 bases from V and 6 bases from J, with 15 bases between. As DNA, the CDR3 is TGTGCCTGGAGATCAGGGACATCGGGTAATTCACCCCTCCACTTT. This translates into CAWRSGTSGNSPLHF.

In this sample, this clonotype turned up a few times. The chain couples TRBV20-1 to TRBJ1-2; 7 nucleotides line up with TRBD1. This CDR3 region has 14 residues. V lost 1 base, J lost 3 bases, and 5 bases stayed unmatched. Germline-derived CDR1 and CDR2 are DFQATT and SNEGSKA (reference sequence). CDR3 coding DNA: TGCAGTGCTAGAGGACAGGGTATATACTATGGCTACACCTTC. This gives the protein CSARGQGIYYGYTF.

The DNA of the CDR3 is TGTGCCAGCAGGGGGACAGTAGATAGCAATCAGCCCCAGCATTTT. Its protein is CASRGTVDSNQPQHF. V is TRBV2 and J is TRBJ1-5; TRBD1 aligns across 7 bases. The length of the CDR3 is 15 residues. From germline, CDR1 is SNHLY and CDR2 FYNNEI. The junction had 5 bases not matched to a gene; V was cut back by 6 bases and J by 0 bases.

The chain carries TRBV20-1 and TRBJ2-4; 8 nucleotides agree with TRBD1. Losses at the gene ends were 6 bases for V and 0 bases for J; bases not matched to a gene: 13. The CDR3 consists of 17 residues. Germline V gene sequence: CDR1 DFQATT, CDR2 SNEGSKA (reference sequence). For the CDR3, the DNA is TGCAGTGCACTCGGGACAGGAAAATCCCTAGCCAAAAACATTCAGTACTTC. This codes for CSALGTGKSLAKNIQYF.

The J gene is TRBJ2-3, the V gene TRBV20-1, with TRBD2 identical over 9 bases. Per the germline V gene, CDR1 is DFQATT and CDR2 is SNEGSKA (reference sequence). The CDR3 is 17 amino acids. V shed 3 bases, J shed 4 bases, and the junction held 14 bases outside the gene matches. The CDR3 is CSARNPGLAGKADTQYF. Here the CDR3 DNA reads TGCAGTGCTAGGAACCCGGGGCTAGCGGGGAAGGCAGATACGCAGTATTTT.

This clonotype was found a few times. V is TRBV18 and J is TRBJ2-1, with 13 bases identical to TRBD2. The ends lost 6 bases at V and 8 bases at J; junction bases unmatched: 7. This CDR3 is 15 amino acids long. Germline CDR1 KGHSH, CDR2 LQKENI. The chain's CDR3 is CASSLGTSGVYEQFF. Here the CDR3 DNA reads TGTGCCAGCTCTCTCGGGACTAGCGGGGTTTATGAGCAGTTCTTC.

The CDR3 loop is CASSVAGYGDTQYF. CDR3 bases: TGTGCCAGCAGCGTAGCCGGGTATGGAGATACGCAGTATTTT. The chain couples TRBV9 to TRBJ2-3, with no clear D. This CDR3 is 14 amino acids long. Trimming pared 0 bases from V and 5 bases from J, leaving 10 bases between. Per the germline V gene, CDR1 is SGDLS and CDR2 is YYNGEE. The whole variable domain, filled in from reference TRBV9 and TRBJ2-3, reads DSGVTQTPKHLITATGQRVTLRCSPRSGDLSVYWYQQSLDQGLQFLIQYYNGEERAKGNILERFSAQQFPDLHSELNLSSLELGDSALYFCASSVAGYGDTQYFGPGTRLTVL.

The V call is TRBV20-1, the J call TRBJ2-3; D perhaps matches TRBD1 (5 bases). This CDR3 is 15 amino acids long. Germline CDR1 reads DFQATT; CDR2 reads SNEGSKA (reference sequence). The V end lost 3 bases, the J end lost 0 bases, and 13 bases lay between the germline ends. CDR3 amino acids: CSASHRGPSTDTQYF. CDR3 sequence (DNA): TGCAGTGCTAGCCATAGGGGTCCTAGCACAGATACGCAGTATTTT.